This entry lists 18 T cell receptor beta chains sequenced from one sample in a study of OX40 agonist ivuxolimab in advanced cancers. Sequenced by immunoSEQ multiplex PCR; TCRdb stores in-frame clones only, minus some. The top ten clones hold approximately 0.99% of a sample with approximately 130,000 clones, under 95% of them seen once. This specimen consisted of CD4+ or CD8+ T cells sorted from blood, obtained in a trial of the OX40 agonist ivuxolimab. All receptors derive from an adult with an advanced solid tumor such as melanoma, head and neck, liver or kidney cancer.

This chain connects TRBV5-5 to TRBJ1-2, with D tentatively TRBD1 (6 bases). CDR1 and CDR2 (germline): SGHKS, YYEKEE (reference sequence). The length of the CDR3 is 16 residues. Trimming took 1 base from V and 4 from J, leaving 17 bases between them. The CDR3 DNA sequence: TGTGCCAGCAGCTTGAGGAGTGGGGGGCTTCTCTATGGCTACACCTTC. Its translation: CASSLRSGGLLYGYTF. Complete variable domain (other parts from reference TRBV5-5 and TRBJ1-2): DAGVTQSPTHLIKTRGQQVTLRCSPISGHKSVSWYQQVLGQGPQFIFQYYEKEERGRGNFPDRFSARQFPNYSSELNVNALLLGDSALYLCASSLRSGGLLYGYTFGSGTRLTVV.

With respect to this clone: Other nucleotide sequences from this sample produce the same CDR3. The gene calls are TRBV5-1 and TRBJ1-1; possible D gene TRBD1, 5 bases. The germline V and J ends were trimmed by 3 bases and 0 bases, with 9 bases remaining between them. The CDR3 length is 14 residues. Looked up from germline, CDR1 is SGHRS and CDR2 is YFSETQ. Here the CDR3 DNA reads TGCGCCAGCAGCTCGGGGACCCTGAACACTGAAGCTTTCTTT. This codes for CASSSGTLNTEAFF.

The gene calls are TRBV9 and TRBJ1-1, with D perhaps TRBD1 (6 bases). The CDR3 length is 15 residues. Germline CDR1 SGDLS, CDR2 YYNGEE. The V end was cut by 4 bases, the J end by 3 bases, with 16 bases between. The CDR3 sequence: CASSQGGAAYTEAFF. CDR3 DNA sequence: TGTGCCAGCAGCCAAGGGGGGGCGGCATACACTGAAGCTTTCTTT.

The CDR3 spells CASSLFQGEGYTF. The CDR3 nucleotides read TGTGCCAGCAGCTTGTTCCAGGGTGAAGGCTACACCTTC. V usage is TRBV11-2 and J usage is TRBJ1-2; a possible D gene is TRBD1 (5 bases). The length of the CDR3 is 13 residues. Trimming cost V 3 bases and J 8 bases, with 13 bases left between them. The V gene's germline CDR1 is SGHAT and CDR2 FQNNGV.

This clone has a handful of counts. This chain uses TRBV28 with TRBJ2-7, with a possible D match to TRBD2 (5 bases). Germline CDR1 MDHEN, CDR2 SYDVKM. V was cut by 10 bases and J by 8 bases, with 15 bases left in between. This CDR3 region has 11 residues. The CDR3 sequence is CATVGSNQQYF. The CDR3 nucleotides read TGTGCCACCGTGGGGAGCAACCAGCAGTACTTC.

The chain uses TRBV19 and TRBJ2-7, with 12 bases fitting TRBD1. Trimming removed 9 bases from V and 5 bases from J; junction bases left unmatched: 8. The CDR3 is 14 amino acids. The germline CDR1 and CDR2 sequences are LNHDA and SQIVND (reference sequence). CDR3 loop: CARVGTGGEDEQYF. In DNA form, the CDR3 reads TGTGCCAGGGTTGGGACAGGGGGCGAGGACGAGCAGTACTTC.

The chain employs TRBV28 and TRBJ1-5; D not certain. This CDR3 spans 15 amino acids. The germline gives CDR1 MDHEN, CDR2 SYDVKM. The V and J ends lost 1 base and 5 bases respectively, with 12 bases between them. CDR3 DNA: TGTGCCAGCAGTTTATCGGGCAGACCCCATCAGCCCCAGCATTTT. Its protein is CASSLSGRPHQPQHF.

The chain uses TRBV28 and TRBJ2-1; the D gene is possibly TRBD1 (6 bases). The germline CDR1 and CDR2 sequences are MDHEN and SYDVKM. CDR3 length: 13 amino acids. V was trimmed by 3 bases and J by 7 bases, leaving 10 bases between them. The CDR3 region is CASSLAQGNEQFF. Written as DNA, the CDR3 is TGTGCCAGCAGTTTGGCACAGGGAAATGAGCAGTTCTTC. The complete variable domain, with remaining parts taken from reference TRBV28 and TRBJ2-1, reads DVKVTQSSRYLVKRTGEKVFLECVQDMDHENMFWYRQDPGLGLRLIYFSYDVKMKEKGDIPEGYSVSREKKERFSLILESASTNQTSMYLCASSLAQGNEQFFGPGTRLTVL.

The chain employs TRBV7-8 and TRBJ2-3; 7 bases are a match to TRBD2. V lost 5 bases and J lost 6; bases outside the gene matches: 8. From germline, CDR1 is SGHVS and CDR2 FQNEAQ. The CDR3 has 14 amino acids. CDR3 sequence (DNA): TGTGCCAGCAGCGTGGGGAGGGTCAGGGATACGCAGTATTTT. Its protein product is CASSVGRVRDTQYF.

This clone was seen just once. The J gene is TRBJ2-7, the V gene TRBV7-2; D unclear. V was clipped by 5 bases and J by 5 bases, with 13 bases between them. CDR3 length: 13 residues. Germline V CDR1 and CDR2: SGHTA, FQGNSA. The CDR3 protein is CASSADARNEQYF. The CDR3 region has the DNA TGTGCCAGCAGCGCCGACGCGCGGAACGAGCAGTACTTC.

The V gene is TRBV11-2, the J gene TRBJ1-2, with D possibly TRBD1 on 5 matching bases. V shed 2 bases and J shed 8 bases, with 12 bases lying between them. CDR1 is SGHAT, CDR2 FQNNGV, per germline. This CDR3 contains 13 residues. This CDR3 reads CASSLWTKEGYTF. The CDR3 DNA reads as TGTGCCAGCAGCTTATGGACAAAGGAAGGCTACACCTTC.

The gene calls are TRBV7-8 and TRBJ1-6, with 8 bases that match TRBD1. The CDR3 runs 15 residues. Per the germline V gene, CDR1 is SGHVS and CDR2 is FQNEAQ. After removal of 3 bases from V and 5 bases from J, the junction contained 3 bases not matched to a gene. The chain's CDR3 is CASSFADRDNSPLHF. As DNA, the CDR3 is TGTGCCAGCAGCTTCGCGGACAGGGATAATTCACCCCTCCACTTT.

The CDR3 nucleotides are TGTGCCAGCAGCTTAGAATATTCGGGGTTGGATGGCTACACCTTC. It is translated as CASSLEYSGLDGYTF. The V gene is TRBV11-2, the J gene TRBJ1-2, with D hard to call. Trimming left V 0 bases short and J 6 bases short, with 14 bases between. The germline gives CDR1 SGHAT, CDR2 FQNNGV. The CDR3 is made up of 15 amino acids. Supplemented by reference TRBV11-2 and TRBJ1-2, the full variable domain reads EAGVAQSPRYKIIEKRQSVAFWCNPISGHATLYWYQQILGQGPKLLIQFQNNGVVDDSQLPKDRFSAERLKGVDSTLKIQPAKLEDSAVYLCASSLEYSGLDGYTFGSGTRLTVV.

V and J are TRBV28 and TRBJ2-7; a weak D match, TRBD2 (5 bases). This CDR3 has 15 residues. Germline V CDR1 and CDR2: MDHEN, SYDVKM. V shed 6 bases and J shed 4 bases, with 19 bases lying between them. The CDR3: CASRTEGEIKYEQYF. CDR3 in DNA: TGTGCCAGCAGGACCGAGGGTGAGATCAAGTACGAGCAGTACTTC.

The genes are TRBV27 and TRBJ2-1; D unclear. CDR1 is MNHEY and CDR2 is SMNVEV in the germline V gene (reference sequence). The V and J ends lost 6 bases and 4 bases respectively, with 7 bases between them. The length of the CDR3 is 12 residues. As DNA, the CDR3 is TGTGCCAGCAGAGGTTCTTACAATGAGCAGTTCTTC. Amino acid sequence: CASRGSYNEQFF.

The genes are TRBV7-9 and TRBJ1-1; D may be TRBD1 (5 bases). The CDR3 is made up of 15 amino acids. V was shortened by 5 bases and J by 2 bases, with 15 bases between the two germline ends. CDR1 SEHNR and CDR2 FQNEAQ come from the germline V gene (reference sequence). DNA of the CDR3: TGTGCCAGCAGCCAAAAAATCAGGGTTAACACTGAAGCTTTCTTT. Protein sequence: CASSQKIRVNTEAFF.

This clone was seen a few times. The V call is TRBV30, the J call TRBJ1-3; maybe TRBD1 (5 bases). The CDR3 runs to 15 residues. Germline V CDR1 and CDR2: GTSNPN, SVGIG (reference sequence). Trimming removed 0 bases from V and 9 bases from J, with 18 bases in between. CDR3: CAWSVNRISLGTIYF. The CDR3 DNA follows: TGTGCCTGGAGTGTAAACAGGATTTCCTTGGGCACCATATATTTT.

The chain is built from TRBV7-2 and TRBJ1-3, with D unclear. There are 12 residues in the CDR3. V lost 3 bases to trimming and J lost 3 bases, with 3 bases between them. Looked up from germline, CDR1 is SGHTA and CDR2 is FQGNSA. In DNA, the CDR3 is TGTGCCAGCAGCTTCGTTGGAAACACCATATATTTT. Amino acid sequence: CASSFVGNTIYF.